This is a list of T cell receptor beta chains from one sample in a study of T cells in Graves' hyperthyroidism and ophthalmopathy. TCRdb redid the calling of the multiplex PCR reads with MiXCR, one entry per CDR3 protein. The table has 300,000 to 350,000 distinct CDR3 sequences, over 15% seen once. The specimen sequenced was blood. These receptors came from a woman between 50 and 59 years old with Graves' hyperthyroidism. Each CDR3 is given without its conserved first and last residue.

TRBV28 | ASSSGQGGHEQY
TRBV11-2 | ASSTTRGVGSPLH
TRBV20-1 | SARDLRGSYEQY
TRBV6-1 | ASSQAGTFTDTQY
TRBV20-1 | SALPGQMNTEAF
TRBV7-8 | ASSFGRDRSNQPQH
TRBV6-1 | ASSKAGTNEQF
TRBV28 | ASSSRNSPLH
TRBV30 | AWSSQAQETQY
TRBV29-1 | SGFGPNTGELF
TRBV4-2 | ASSLARDRNFYEQY
TRBV2 | AGSTGETQY
TRBV12-3/TRBV12-4 | ASSSQSTGNTGELF
TRBV7-2 | ASSLGDGRNTEAF
TRBV5-1 | ASSGAGSYEQY
TRBV9 | ASSEGSLGTDTQY
TRBV19 | ASSMGQETQY
TRBV28 | ASSLRQETQY
TRBV5-1 | ASSPNQWTGNTYEQY
TRBV4-1 | ASSREGKTSPLH
TRBV9 | ASSQGAGANVLT
TRBV29-1 | SVGQGLNSPLH
TRBV11-2 | ASSLSPGQGYSPLH
TRBV20-1 | SAYRGSMNTEAF
TRBV2 | ASPAPAAERTSGSDREQF
TRBV20-1 | SATNTGPDTQY
TRBV27 | ASRGGNSQPQH
TRBV12-3/TRBV12-4 | ASSPGLAENSGANVLT
TRBV13 | ASSGPPVDTQY
TRBV3-1 | ASSPIPDQETQY
TRBV24-1 | ATSDSGTGDGYT
TRBV5-1 | ASSLLVSQETQY
TRBV7-3 | ASSLLQQAGELF
TRBV27 | AILITNPTFGYT
TRBV20-1 | SASDTARTDYEQY
TRBV7-7 | ASSLAAGDGEKLF
TRBV12-3/TRBV12-4 | ASSYAGGTETQY
TRBV7-9 | ASSTGGENQPQH
TRBV12-3/TRBV12-4 | ASRSDADYGYT
TRBV28 | ASRTGGHQPQH
TRBV28 | ASSRQAVVGNTIY
TRBV29-1 | SVGREGRETQY
TRBV29-1 | SVDGWGAQETQY